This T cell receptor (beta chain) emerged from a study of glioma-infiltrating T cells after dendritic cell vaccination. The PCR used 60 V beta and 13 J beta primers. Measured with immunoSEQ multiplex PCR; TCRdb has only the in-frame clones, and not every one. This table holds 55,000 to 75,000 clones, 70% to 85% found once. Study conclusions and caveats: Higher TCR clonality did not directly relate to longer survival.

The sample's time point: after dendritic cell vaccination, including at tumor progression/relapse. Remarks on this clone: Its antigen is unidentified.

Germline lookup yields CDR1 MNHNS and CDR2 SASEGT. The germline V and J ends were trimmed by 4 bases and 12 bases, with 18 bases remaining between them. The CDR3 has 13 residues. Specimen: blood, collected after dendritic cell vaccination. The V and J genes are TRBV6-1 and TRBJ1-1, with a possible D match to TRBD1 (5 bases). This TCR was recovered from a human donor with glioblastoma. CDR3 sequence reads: CASSAMTASGTFF. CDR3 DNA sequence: TGTGCCAGCAGTGCCATGACAGCCAGCGGGACTTTCTTT.